Described below is a single T cell receptor (beta chain) sequence and its context. The antigen is undetermined. These data originate in a study of vaccination effects on CD4 cells after COVID-19. Study findings and constraints: Convalescent patients were scarce in the study, and it lacked early post-infection timepoints. Long after vaccination, the clones induced by infection and by vaccine shrank markedly in size.

Only in-frame clones appear in the TCRdb table, and some are missing; sequencing was by immunoSEQ multiplex PCR. In the table there are 27,000 or so clones, approximately 75% of which are singletons. This CDR3 is built from 16 residues. V was pared by 1 base and J by 2 bases, with 4 bases of the junction left unmatched. From germline, CDR1 is LGHDT and CDR2 YNNKEL (reference sequence). ViraFEST assay sequencing came after antigen-specific CD4+ T cells were expanded with viral peptide pools. Scientists isolated CD4+ T cells after a roughly ten-day culture period ended. None of these healthy vaccinees had been infected with SARS-CoV-2 before vaccination. A few million PBMC were seeded per well and grown in the presence of approximately 9.5 IU/ml IL-2 and about 10 ug/ml peptides. At days 3 and 7, half of the medium was exchanged for IL-2 medium.

This chain links TRBV3-1 (or the pseudogene TRBV3-2) with TRBJ1-5; 8 bases are a match to TRBD1. This receptor was identified in a human donor who received a COVID-19 vaccine. The sequences come from CD4+ T cells from PBMCs cultured with SARS-CoV-2 spike peptides, collected before COVID-19 vaccination. As DNA, the CDR3 is TGTGCCAGCAGCCAAGGCCCGACAGGGGGCAATCAGCCCCAGCATTTT. Residues: CASSQGPTGGNQPQHF.